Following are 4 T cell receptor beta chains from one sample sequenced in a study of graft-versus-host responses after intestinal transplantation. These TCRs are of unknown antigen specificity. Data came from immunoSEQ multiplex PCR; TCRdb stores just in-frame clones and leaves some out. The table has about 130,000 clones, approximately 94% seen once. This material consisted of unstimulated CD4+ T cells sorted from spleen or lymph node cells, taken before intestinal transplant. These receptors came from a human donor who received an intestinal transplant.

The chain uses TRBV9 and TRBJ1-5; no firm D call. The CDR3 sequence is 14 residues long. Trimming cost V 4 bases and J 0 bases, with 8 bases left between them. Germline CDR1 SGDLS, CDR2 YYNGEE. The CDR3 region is CASSRTYSNQPQHF. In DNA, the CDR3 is TGTGCCAGCAGCAGGACCTATAGCAATCAGCCCCAGCATTTT.

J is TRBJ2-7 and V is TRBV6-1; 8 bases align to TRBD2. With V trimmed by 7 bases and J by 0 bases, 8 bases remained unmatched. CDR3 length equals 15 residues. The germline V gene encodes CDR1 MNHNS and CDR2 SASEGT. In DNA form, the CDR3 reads TGTGCCAGCACCCCGGGGGGGGGCCACTCCTACGAGCAGTACTTC. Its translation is CASTPGGGHSYEQYF.

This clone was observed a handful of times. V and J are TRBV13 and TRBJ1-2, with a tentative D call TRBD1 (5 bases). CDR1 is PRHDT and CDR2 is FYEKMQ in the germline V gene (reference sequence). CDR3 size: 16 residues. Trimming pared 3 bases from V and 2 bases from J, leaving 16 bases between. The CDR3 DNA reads TGTGCCAGCAGCTTGGGGGGTGGGTTACCGAACTATGGCTACACCTTC. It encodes CASSLGGGLPNYGYTF. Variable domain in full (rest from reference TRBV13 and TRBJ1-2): AAGVIQSPRHLIKEKRETATLKCYPIPRHDTVYWYQQGPGQDPQFLISFYEKMQSDKGSIPDRFSAQQFSDYHSELNMSSLELGDSALYFCASSLGGGLPNYGYTFGSGTRLTVV.

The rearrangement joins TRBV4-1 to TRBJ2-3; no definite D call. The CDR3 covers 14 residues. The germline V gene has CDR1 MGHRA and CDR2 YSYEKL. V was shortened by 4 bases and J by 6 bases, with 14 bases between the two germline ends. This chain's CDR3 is CASSPQPVLDTQYF. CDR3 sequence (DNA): TGCGCCAGCAGCCCCCAGCCAGTGCTCGATACGCAGTATTTT.